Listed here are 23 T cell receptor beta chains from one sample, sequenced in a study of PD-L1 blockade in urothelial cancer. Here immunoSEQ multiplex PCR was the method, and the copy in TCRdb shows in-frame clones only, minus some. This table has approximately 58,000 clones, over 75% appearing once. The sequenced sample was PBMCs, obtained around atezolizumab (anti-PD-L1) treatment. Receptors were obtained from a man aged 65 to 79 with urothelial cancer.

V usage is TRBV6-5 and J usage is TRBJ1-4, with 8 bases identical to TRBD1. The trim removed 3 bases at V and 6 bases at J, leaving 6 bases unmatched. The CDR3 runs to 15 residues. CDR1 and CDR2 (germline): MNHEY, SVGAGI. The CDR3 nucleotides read TGTGCCAGCAGTTATCACGGGACAGGCGATGAAAAACTGTTTTTT. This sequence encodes CASSYHGTGDEKLFF.

The CDR3, as DNA: TGTGCCAGCAGTTACGCGTATGGCTACACCTTC. This codes for CASSYAYGYTF. The chain is built from TRBV6-5 and TRBJ1-2; D gene uncertain. V shed 2 bases and J shed 5 bases, with 3 bases lying between them. CDR1 MNHEY and CDR2 SVGAGI come from the germline V gene. The CDR3 is made up of 11 amino acids.

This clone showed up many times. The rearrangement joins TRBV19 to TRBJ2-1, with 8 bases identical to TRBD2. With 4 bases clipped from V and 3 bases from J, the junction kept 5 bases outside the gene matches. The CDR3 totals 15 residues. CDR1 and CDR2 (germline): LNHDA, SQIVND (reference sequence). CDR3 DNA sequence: TGTGCCAGTAGTACGGGCCTAGCGGGCTACAATGAGCAGTTCTTC. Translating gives CASSTGLAGYNEQFF.

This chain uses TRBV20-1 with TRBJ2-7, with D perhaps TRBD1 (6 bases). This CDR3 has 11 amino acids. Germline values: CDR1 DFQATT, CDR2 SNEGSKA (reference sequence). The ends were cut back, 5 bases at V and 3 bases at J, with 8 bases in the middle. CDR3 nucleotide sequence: TGCAGTGCTGGACAGAGCTACGAGCAGTACTTC. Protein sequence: CSAGQSYEQYF.

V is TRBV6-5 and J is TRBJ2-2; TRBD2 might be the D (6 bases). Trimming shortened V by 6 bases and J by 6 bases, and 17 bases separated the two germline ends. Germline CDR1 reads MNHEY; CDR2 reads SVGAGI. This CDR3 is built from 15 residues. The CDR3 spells CASRSGTFRSGELFF. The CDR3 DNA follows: TGTGCCAGCAGATCCGGGACTTTCCGTTCCGGGGAGCTGTTTTTT.

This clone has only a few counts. The CDR3 DNA reads TGCAGGGCCTCCGACACTGAAGCTTTCTTT. It encodes CRASDTEAFF. V gene TRBV20-1 combines with J gene TRBJ1-1; D is unclear. The V gene's germline CDR1 is DFQATT and CDR2 SNEGSKA (reference sequence). There are 10 residues in the CDR3.

The chain's CDR3 is CASSLLSGGGTGELFF. CDR3 coding DNA: TGTGCCAGCAGCTTACTCTCAGGGGGCGGAACCGGGGAGCTGTTTTTT. The V and J genes are TRBV7-2 and TRBJ2-2; 8 nucleotides agree with TRBD1. V dropped 2 bases and J dropped 5; count of bases not matched to a gene: 7. CDR1 is SGHTA and CDR2 is FQGNSA in the germline V gene. The CDR3 runs to 16 residues.

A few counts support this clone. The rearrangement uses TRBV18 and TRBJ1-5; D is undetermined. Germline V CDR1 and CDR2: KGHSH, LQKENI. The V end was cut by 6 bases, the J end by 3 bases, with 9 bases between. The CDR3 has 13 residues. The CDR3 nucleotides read TGTGCCAGCTCGAGGGCGGACAATCAGCCCCAGCATTTT. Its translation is CASSRADNQPQHF.

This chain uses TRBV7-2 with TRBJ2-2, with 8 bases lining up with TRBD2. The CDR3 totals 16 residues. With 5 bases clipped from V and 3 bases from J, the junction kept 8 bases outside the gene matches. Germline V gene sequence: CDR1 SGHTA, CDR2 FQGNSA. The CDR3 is CASSAAGGWDTGELFF. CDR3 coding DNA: TGTGCCAGCAGCGCCGCGGGGGGATGGGACACCGGGGAGCTGTTTTTT.

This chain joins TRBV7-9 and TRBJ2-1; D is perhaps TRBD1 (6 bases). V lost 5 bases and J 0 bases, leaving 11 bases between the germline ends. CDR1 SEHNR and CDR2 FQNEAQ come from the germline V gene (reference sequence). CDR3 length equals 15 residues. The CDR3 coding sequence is TGTGCCAGCAGCCCCAGGGGAAACTCCTACAATGAGCAGTTCTTC. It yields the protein CASSPRGNSYNEQFF. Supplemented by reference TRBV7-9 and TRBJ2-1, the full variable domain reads DTGVSQNPRHKITKRGQNVTFRCDPISEHNRLYWYRQTLGQGPEFLTYFQNEAQLEKSRLLSDRFSAERPKGSFSTLEIQRTEQGDSAMYLCASSPRGNSYNEQFFGPGTRLTVL.

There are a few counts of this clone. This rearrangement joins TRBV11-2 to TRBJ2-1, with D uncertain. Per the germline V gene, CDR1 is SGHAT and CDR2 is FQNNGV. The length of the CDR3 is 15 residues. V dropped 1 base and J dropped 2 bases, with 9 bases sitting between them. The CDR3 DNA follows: TGTGCCAGCAGCTTAGTTCCCACTCCCTACAATGAGCAGTTCTTC. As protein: CASSLVPTPYNEQFF.

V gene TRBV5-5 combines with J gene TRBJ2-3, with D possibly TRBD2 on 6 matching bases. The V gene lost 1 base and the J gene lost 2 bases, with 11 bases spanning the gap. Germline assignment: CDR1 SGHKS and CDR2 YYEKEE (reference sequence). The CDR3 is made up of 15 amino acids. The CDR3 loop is CASSLKLAPTDTQYF. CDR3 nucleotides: TGTGCCAGCAGCTTGAAGCTAGCGCCCACAGATACGCAGTATTTT.

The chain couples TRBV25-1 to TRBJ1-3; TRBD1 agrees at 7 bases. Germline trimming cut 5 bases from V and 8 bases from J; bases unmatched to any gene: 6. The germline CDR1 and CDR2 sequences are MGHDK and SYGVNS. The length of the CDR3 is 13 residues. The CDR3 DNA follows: TGTGCCAGCAGTTCCAGGGGGTTGGACACCATATATTTT. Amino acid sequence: CASSSRGLDTIYF.

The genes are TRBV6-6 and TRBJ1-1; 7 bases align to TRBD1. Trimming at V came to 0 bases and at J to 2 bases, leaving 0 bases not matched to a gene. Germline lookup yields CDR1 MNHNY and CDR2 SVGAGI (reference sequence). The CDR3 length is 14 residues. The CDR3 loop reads CASSYSGGNTEAFF. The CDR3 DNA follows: TGTGCCAGCAGTTACTCAGGGGGCAACACTGAAGCTTTCTTT.

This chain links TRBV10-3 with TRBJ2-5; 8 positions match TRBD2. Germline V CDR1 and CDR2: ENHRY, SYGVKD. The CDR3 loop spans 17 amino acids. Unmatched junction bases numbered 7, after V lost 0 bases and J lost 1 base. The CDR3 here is CAISESGGSGTQETQYF. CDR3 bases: TGTGCCATCAGTGAGTCGGGCGGTAGCGGGACCCAAGAGACCCAGTACTTC.

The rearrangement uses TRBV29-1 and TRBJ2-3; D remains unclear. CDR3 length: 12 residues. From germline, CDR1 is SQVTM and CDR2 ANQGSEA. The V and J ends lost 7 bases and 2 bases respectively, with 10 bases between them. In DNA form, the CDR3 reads TGCAGCGCCGTGAGTGACACAGATACGCAGTATTTT. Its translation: CSAVSDTDTQYF.

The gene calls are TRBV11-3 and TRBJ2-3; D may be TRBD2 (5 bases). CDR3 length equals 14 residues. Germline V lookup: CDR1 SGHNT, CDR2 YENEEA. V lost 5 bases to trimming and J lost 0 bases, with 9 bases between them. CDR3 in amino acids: CASSPRTSTDTQYF. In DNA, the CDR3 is TGTGCCAGCAGCCCAAGGACTAGCACAGATACGCAGTATTTT. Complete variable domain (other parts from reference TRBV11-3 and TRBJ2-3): EAGVVQSPRYKIIEKKQPVAFWCNPISGHNTLYWYLQNLGQGPELLIRYENEEAVDDSQLPKDRFSAERLKGVDSTLKIQPAELGDSAVYLCASSPRTSTDTQYFGPGTRLTVL.

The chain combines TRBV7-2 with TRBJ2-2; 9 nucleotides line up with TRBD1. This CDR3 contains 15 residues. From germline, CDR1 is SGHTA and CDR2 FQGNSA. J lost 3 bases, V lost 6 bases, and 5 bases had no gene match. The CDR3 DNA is TGTGCCAGCAGTCTCCGGACAGGGGACACCGGGGAGCTGTTTTTT. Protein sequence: CASSLRTGDTGELFF. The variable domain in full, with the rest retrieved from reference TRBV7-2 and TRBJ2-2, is GAGVSQSPSNKVTEKGKDVELRCDPISGHTALYWYRQSLGQGLEFLIYFQGNSAPDKSGLPSDRFSAERTGGSVSTLTIQRTQQEDSAVYLCASSLRTGDTGELFFGEGSRLTVL.

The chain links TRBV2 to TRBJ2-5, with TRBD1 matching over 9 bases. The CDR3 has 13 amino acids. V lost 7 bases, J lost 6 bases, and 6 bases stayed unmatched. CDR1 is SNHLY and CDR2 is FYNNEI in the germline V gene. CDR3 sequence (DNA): TGTGCCAGCATGGGACAGGGTTTGAAGACCCAGTACTTC. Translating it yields CASMGQGLKTQYF.

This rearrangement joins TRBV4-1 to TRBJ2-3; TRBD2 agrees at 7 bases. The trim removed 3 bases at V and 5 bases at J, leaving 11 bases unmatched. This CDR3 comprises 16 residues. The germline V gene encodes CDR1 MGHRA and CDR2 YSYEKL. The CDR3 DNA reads TGCGCCAGCAGCCAGGGCTCGGGGGGAGGACTAGATACGCAGTATTTT. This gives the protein CASSQGSGGGLDTQYF.

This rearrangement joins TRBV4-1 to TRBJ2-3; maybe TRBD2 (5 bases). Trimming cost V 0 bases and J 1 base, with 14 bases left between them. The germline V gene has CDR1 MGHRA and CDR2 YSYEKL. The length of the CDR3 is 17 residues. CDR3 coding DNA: TGCGCCAGCAGCCAAGAAATAGTGGGAGACGGCACAGATACGCAGTATTTT. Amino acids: CASSQEIVGDGTDTQYF.

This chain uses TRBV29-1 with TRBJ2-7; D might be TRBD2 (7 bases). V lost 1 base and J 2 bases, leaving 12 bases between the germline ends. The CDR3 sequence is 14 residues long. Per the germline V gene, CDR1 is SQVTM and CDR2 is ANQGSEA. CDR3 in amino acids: CSVEGEGGTYEQYF. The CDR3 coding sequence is TGCAGCGTTGAAGGGGAGGGGGGGACCTACGAGCAGTACTTC.

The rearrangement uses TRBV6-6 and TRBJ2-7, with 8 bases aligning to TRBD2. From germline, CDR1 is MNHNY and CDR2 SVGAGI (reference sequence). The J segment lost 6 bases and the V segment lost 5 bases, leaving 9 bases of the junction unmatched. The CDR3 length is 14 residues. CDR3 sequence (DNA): TGTGCCAGCAGTACCGGGAGGGGGATCCGCGAGCAGTACTTC. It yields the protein CASSTGRGIREQYF.